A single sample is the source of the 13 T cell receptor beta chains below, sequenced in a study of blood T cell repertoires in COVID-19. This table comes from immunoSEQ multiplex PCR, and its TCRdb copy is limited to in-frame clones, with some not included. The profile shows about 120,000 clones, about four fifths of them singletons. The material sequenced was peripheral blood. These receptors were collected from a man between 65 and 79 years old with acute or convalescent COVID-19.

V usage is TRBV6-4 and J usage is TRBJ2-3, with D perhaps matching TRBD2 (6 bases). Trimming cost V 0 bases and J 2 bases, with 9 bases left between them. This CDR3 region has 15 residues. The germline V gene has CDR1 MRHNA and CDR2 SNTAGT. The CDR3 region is CASSDSGGTTDTQYF. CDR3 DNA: TGTGCCAGCAGTGACTCGGGGGGAACCACAGATACGCAGTATTTT.

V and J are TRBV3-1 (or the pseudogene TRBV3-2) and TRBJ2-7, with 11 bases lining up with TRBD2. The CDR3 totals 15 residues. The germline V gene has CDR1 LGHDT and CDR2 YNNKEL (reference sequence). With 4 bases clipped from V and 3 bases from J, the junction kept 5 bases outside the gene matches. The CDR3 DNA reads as TGTGCCAGCAGCCTAGCGGGGGGGCTTCACTACGAGCAGTACTTC. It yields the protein CASSLAGGLHYEQYF.

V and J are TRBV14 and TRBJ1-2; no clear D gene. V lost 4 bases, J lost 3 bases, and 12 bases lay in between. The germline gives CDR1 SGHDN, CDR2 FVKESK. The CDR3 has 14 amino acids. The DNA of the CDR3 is TGTGCCAGCAGCCGGCAGGCGGGTGACTATGGCTACACCTTC. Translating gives CASSRQAGDYGYTF.

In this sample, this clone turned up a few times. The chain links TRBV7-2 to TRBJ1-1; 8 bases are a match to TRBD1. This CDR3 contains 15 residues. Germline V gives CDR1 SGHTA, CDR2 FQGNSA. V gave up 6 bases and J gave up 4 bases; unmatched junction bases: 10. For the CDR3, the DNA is TGTGCCAGCAGGTTAACCCAGGGGGCGATCACTGAAGCTTTCTTT. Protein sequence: CASRLTQGAITEAFF.

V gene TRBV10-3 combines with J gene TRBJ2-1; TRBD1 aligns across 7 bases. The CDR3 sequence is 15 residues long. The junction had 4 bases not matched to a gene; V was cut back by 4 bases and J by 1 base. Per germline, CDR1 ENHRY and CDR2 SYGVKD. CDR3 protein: CAISVLQGSYNEQFF. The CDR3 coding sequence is TGTGCCATCAGTGTACTACAGGGGTCCTACAATGAGCAGTTCTTC.

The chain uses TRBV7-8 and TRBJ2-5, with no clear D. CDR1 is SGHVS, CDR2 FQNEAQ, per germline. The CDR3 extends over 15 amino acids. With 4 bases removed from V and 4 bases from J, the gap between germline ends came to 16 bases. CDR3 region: CASSYTPPPLETQYF. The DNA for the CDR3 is TGTGCCAGCAGCTACACCCCACCGCCCTTAGAGACCCAGTACTTC.

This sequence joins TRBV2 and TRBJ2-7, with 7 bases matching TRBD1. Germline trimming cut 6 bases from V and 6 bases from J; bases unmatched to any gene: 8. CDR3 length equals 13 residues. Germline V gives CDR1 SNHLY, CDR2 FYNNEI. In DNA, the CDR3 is TGTGCCAGCAGGTTGGGACAGACATCCGAGCAGTACTTC. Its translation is CASRLGQTSEQYF. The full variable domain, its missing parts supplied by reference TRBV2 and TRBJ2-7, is EPEVTQTPSHQVTQMGQEVILRCVPISNHLYFYWYRQILGQKVEFLVSFYNNEISEKSEIFDDQFSVERPDGSNFTLKIRSTKLEDSAMYFCASRLGQTSEQYFGPGTRLTVT.

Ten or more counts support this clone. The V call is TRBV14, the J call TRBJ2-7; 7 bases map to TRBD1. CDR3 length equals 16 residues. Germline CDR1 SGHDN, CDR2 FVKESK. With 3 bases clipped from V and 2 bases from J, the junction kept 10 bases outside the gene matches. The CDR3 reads CASSHRTGQGTYEQYF. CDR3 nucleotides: TGTGCCAGCAGCCACCGGACAGGCCAAGGGACCTACGAGCAGTACTTC.

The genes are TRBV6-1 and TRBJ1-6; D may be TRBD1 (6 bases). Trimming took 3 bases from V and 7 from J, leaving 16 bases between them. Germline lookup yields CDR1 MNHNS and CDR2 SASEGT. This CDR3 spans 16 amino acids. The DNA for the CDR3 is TGTGCCAGCAGTGACGGAACAGGGATGAAAAATTCACCCCTCCACTTT. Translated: CASSDGTGMKNSPLHF.

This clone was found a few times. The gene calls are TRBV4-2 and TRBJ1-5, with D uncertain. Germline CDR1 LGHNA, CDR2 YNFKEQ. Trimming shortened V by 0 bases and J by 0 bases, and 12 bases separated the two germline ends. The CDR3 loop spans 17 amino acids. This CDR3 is CASSQDGGLYSNQPQHF. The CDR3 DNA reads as TGTGCCAGCAGCCAAGATGGCGGGCTTTATAGCAATCAGCCCCAGCATTTT.

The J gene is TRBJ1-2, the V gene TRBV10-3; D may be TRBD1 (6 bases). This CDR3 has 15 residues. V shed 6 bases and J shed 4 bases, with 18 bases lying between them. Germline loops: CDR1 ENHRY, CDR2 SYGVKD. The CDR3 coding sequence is TGTGCCATCAGCCGGGGTACCGGGACACCCTATGGCTACACCTTC. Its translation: CAISRGTGTPYGYTF.

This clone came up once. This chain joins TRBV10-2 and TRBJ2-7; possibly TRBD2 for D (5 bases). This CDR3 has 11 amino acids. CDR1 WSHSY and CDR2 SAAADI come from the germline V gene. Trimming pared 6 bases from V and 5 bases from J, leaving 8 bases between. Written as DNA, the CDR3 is TGCGCCAGCAGGCGGGTCGACGAGCAGTACTTC. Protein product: CASRRVDEQYF.

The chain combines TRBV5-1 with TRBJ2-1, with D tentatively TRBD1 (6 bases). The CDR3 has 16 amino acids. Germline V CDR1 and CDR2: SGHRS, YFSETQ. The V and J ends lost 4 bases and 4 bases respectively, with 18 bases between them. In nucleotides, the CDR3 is TGCGCCAGCAGCGCTAACGAAGGAGGACAGTACAATGAGCAGTTCTTC. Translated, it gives CASSANEGGQYNEQFF.